This T cell receptor (beta chain) is drawn from a study of CD8 T cells in Susac syndrome. RNA was extracted with the RNeasy kit, and a quantity of about 0.45 to 1 ug was reverse transcribed using random hexamers. The CDR3 of TCR beta was amplified by immunoSEQ multiplex PCR across 54 Vbeta and 13 Jbeta. TCRdb reprocessed the immunoSEQ multiplex PCR reads with MiXCR, giving one entry per CDR3 protein. The profile shows under 110,000 distinct CDR3 sequences, approximately 93% of them singletons. Germline assignment: CDR1 SEHNR and CDR2 FQNEAQ (reference sequence). V lost 2 bases and J 8 bases, leaving 9 bases between the germline ends. The length of the CDR3 is 12 residues.

This chain connects TRBV7-9 to TRBJ1-1, with TRBD1 as a possible D gene (5 bases). The origin of this receptor is a human donor with Susac syndrome. Sequencing input: CD8+ T cells from PBMCs. Here the CDR3 DNA reads TGTGCCAGCAGCTTACGACAGTCAGAAGCTTTCTTT. It encodes CASSLRQSEAFF.